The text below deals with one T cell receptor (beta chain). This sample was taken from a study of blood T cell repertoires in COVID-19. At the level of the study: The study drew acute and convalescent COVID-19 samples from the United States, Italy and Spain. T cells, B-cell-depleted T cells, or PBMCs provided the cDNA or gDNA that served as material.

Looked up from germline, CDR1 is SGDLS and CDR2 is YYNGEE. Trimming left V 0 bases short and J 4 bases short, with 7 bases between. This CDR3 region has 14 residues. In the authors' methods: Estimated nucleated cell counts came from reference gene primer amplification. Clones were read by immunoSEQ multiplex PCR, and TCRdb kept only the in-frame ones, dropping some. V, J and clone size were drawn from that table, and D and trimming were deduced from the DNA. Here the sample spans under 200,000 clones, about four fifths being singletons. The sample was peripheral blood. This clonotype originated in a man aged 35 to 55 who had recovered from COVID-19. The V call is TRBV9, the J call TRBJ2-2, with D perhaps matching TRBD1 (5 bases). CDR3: CASSVEGPTGELFF. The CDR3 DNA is TGTGCCAGCAGCGTAGAGGGGCCCACCGGGGAGCTGTTTTTT.